The 16 T cell receptor beta chains below come from one sample, sequenced in a study of T cells expressing NK-cell markers. TCRdb reprocessed the 5' RACE reads; each CDR3 protein has one entry and no DNA is given. The sample includes hundreds of thousands of distinct CDR3 sequences. Specimen: blood T cells: a sorted CD56 or NKG2C T cell subset, CD4+ or CD8+ T cells, or bulk PBMC T cells (not recorded which). These receptor sequences come from a woman aged 18 to 75 in good health.

The rearrangement uses TRBV5-1 and TRBJ1-1. The V gene's germline CDR1 is SGHRS and CDR2 YFSETQ. This CDR3 is 15 amino acids long. The CDR3 protein is CASSLSTELNTEAFF.

The rearrangement joins TRBV7-3 to TRBJ2-3. The germline V gene has CDR1 SGHTA and CDR2 FQGTGA. The CDR3 has 14 amino acids. This chain's CDR3 is CASSLGHFGDTQYF.

The chain joins TRBV6-5 to TRBJ1-1. CDR3 length equals 11 residues. CDR1 MNHEY and CDR2 SVGAGI come from the germline V gene. This chain's CDR3 is CASSSATEAFF.

This chain joins TRBV6-1 and TRBJ2-1; TCRdb proposes TRBD2, but this gene call is untestable without DNA. The CDR3 is made up of 13 amino acids. Germline values: CDR1 MNHNS, CDR2 SASEGT. This CDR3 reads CATMRGGKNEQFF.

The CDR3 region is CASSLPGDGSPLHF. This chain joins TRBV5-4 and TRBJ1-6; TCRdb lists TRBD1, though no DNA is available to test this call. The CDR3 covers 14 residues. CDR1 is SGHNT, CDR2 YYREEE, per germline (reference sequence).

This sequence joins TRBV14 and TRBJ2-5; the D call of TRBD1 rests on TCRdb alone, since no DNA is present to check it. The CDR3 consists of 15 residues. In germline, CDR1 is SGHDN, CDR2 FVKESK. CDR3 sequence reads: CASSPRQGFQETQYF.

CDR3: CASRDRGRIEETQYF. The rearrangement joins TRBV12-3 or TRBV12-4 to TRBJ2-5; the D call of TRBD1 rests on TCRdb alone, since no DNA is present to check it. The CDR3 contains 15 residues.

V is TRBV7-3 and J is TRBJ2-1. The germline CDR1 and CDR2 sequences are SGHTA and FQGTGA. The CDR3 length is 14 residues. The CDR3 region is CASSLYPTYNEQFF. The entire variable domain, with the rest obtained from reference TRBV7-3 and TRBJ2-1, is as follows: GAGVSQTPSNKVTEKGKYVELRCDPISGHTALYWYRQSLGQGPEFLIYFQGTGAADDSGLPNDRFFAVRPEGSVSTLKIQRTERGDSAVYLCASSLYPTYNEQFFGPGTRLTVL.

The J gene is TRBJ1-2, the V gene TRBV12-3 or TRBV12-4; no DNA is available, so the TRBD1 call from TCRdb remains unchecked. The CDR3 spans 14 residues. The CDR3 protein is CASSNDRGDYGYTF.

The rearrangement uses TRBV5-1 and TRBJ2-7; the TCRdb call, TRBD1, lacks DNA for checking. The CDR3 length is 14 residues. Germline CDR1 is SGHRS and CDR2 is YFSETQ. CDR3 sequence: CASSPVGGFYEQYF.

The chain has TRBV5-1 and TRBJ1-2; TCRdb reports TRBD1, a call that lacks DNA to check it against. Looked up from germline, CDR1 is SGHRS and CDR2 is YFSETQ. This CDR3 has 14 residues. CDR3 amino acids: CASSPEDSALGYTF.

The gene calls are TRBV6-2 or TRBV6-3 and TRBJ1-1; TCRdb picks TRBD1, but there is no DNA to check that call. Germline assignment: CDR1 MNHEY and CDR2 SVGEGT. There are 14 residues in the CDR3. The CDR3 loop is CASRGDRMNTEAFF.

The chain uses TRBV19 and TRBJ1-4; TCRdb returns TRBD1, unconfirmable since there is no DNA. Germline assignment: CDR1 LNHDA and CDR2 SQIVND (reference sequence). The CDR3 runs to 15 residues. CDR3 sequence reads: CASKPSGTGNEKLFF.

The rearrangement links TRBV28 to TRBJ1-5; TCRdb picks TRBD1, but there is no DNA to check that call. The germline gives CDR1 MDHEN, CDR2 SYDVKM. The CDR3 is 16 amino acids. The CDR3 is CASSPGRTGANQPQHF.

The chain recombines TRBV5-1 with TRBJ2-6. The CDR3 loop spans 15 amino acids. Looked up from germline, CDR1 is SGHRS and CDR2 is YFSETQ. CDR3 sequence: CASSLPDSGANVLTF. Filled out from reference TRBV5-1 and TRBJ2-6, the complete variable domain reads KAGVTQTPRYLIKTRGQQVTLSCSPISGHRSVSWYQQTPGQGLQFLFEYFSETQRNKGNFPGRFSGRQFSNSRSEMNVSTLELGDSALYLCASSLPDSGANVLTFGAGSRLTVL.

The rearrangement uses TRBV7-2 and TRBJ1-1; without DNA, the TCRdb call of TRBD1 cannot be checked. Germline V lookup: CDR1 SGHTA, CDR2 FQGNSA. The CDR3 consists of 14 residues. The CDR3 protein is CASSLRGQNTEAFF.